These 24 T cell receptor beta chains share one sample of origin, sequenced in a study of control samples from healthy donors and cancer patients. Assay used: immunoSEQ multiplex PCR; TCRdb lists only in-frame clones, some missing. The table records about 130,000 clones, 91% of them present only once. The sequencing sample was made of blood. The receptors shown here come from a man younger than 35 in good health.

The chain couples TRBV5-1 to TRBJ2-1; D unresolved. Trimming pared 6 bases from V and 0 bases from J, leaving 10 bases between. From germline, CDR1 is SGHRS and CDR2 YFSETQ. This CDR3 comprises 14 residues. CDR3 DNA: TGCGCCAGCAAGTCCCTGAGCTCCTACAATGAGCAGTTCTTC. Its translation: CASKSLSSYNEQFF.

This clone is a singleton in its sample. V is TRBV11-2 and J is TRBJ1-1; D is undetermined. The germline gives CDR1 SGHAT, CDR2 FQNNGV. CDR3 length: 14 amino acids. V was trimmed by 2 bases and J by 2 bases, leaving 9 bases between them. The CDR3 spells CASSLLGTNTEAFF. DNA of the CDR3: TGTGCCAGCAGCTTATTAGGTACTAACACTGAAGCTTTCTTT.

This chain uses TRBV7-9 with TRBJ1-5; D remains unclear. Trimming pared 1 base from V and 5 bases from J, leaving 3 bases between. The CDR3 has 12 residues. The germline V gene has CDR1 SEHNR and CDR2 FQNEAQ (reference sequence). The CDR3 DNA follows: TGTGCCAGCAGCTTAGGGGATCAGCCCCAGCATTTT. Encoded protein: CASSLGDQPQHF.

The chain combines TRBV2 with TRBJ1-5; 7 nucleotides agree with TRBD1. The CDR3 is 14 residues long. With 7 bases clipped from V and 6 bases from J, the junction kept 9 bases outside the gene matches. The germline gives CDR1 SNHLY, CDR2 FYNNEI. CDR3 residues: CASTLKGAGQPQHF. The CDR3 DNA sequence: TGTGCCAGCACCTTGAAGGGGGCGGGTCAGCCCCAGCATTTT.

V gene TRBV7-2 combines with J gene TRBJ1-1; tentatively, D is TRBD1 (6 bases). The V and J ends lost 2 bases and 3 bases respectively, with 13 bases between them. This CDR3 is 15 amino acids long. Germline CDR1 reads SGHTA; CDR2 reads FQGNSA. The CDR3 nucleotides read TGTGCCAGCAGCTTATTTCAGGGGACCGACACTGAAGCTTTCTTT. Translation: CASSLFQGTDTEAFF.

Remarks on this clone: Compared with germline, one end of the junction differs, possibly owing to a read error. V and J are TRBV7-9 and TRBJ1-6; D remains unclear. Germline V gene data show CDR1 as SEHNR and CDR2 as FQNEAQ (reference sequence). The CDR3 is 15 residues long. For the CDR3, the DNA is TGTGCCAGCAGCCTAGCGAGCGACGGAGGTTCACCCCTCCACTTT. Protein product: CASSLASDGGSPLHF.

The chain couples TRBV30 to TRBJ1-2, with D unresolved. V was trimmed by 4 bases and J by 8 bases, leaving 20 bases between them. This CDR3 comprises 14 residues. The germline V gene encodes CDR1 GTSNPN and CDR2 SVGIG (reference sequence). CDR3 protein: CAWNFGRAERGYTF. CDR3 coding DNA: TGTGCCTGGAACTTCGGGAGAGCGGAACGGGGCTACACCTTC.

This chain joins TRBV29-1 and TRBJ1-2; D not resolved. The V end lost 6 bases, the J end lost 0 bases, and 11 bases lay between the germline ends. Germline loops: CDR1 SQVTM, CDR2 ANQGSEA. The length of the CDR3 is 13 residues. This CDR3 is CSVSSDSNYGYTF. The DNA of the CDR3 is TGCAGCGTCTCATCGGATTCTAACTATGGCTACACCTTC.

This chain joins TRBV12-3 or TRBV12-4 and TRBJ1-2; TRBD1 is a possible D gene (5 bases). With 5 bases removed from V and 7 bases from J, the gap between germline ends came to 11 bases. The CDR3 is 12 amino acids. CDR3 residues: CASSPDSGGYTF. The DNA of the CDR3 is TGTGCCAGCAGTCCAGACAGTGGTGGCTACACCTTC.

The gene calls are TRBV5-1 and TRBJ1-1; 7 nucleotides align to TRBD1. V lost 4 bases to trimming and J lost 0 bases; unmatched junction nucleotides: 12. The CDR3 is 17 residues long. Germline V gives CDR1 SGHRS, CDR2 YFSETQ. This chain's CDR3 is CASSRAGTESMNTEAFF. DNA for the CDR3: TGCGCCAGCAGCCGGGCCGGGACAGAGAGTATGAACACTGAAGCTTTCTTT.

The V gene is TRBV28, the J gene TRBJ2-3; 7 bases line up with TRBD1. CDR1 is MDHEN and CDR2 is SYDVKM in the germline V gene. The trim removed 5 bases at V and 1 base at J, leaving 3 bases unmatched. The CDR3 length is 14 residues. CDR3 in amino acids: CASSPTGGTDTQYF. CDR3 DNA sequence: TGTGCCAGCAGTCCTACAGGGGGCACAGATACGCAGTATTTT.

In nucleotides, the CDR3 is TGTGCCAGCTCCCGGACAGGGAGCGCGAATTCACCCCTCCACTTT. This sequence encodes CASSRTGSANSPLHF. This chain joins TRBV18 and TRBJ1-6, with 8 bases aligning to TRBD1. With 6 bases clipped from V and 7 bases from J, the junction kept 8 bases outside the gene matches. Germline lookup yields CDR1 KGHSH and CDR2 LQKENI. The CDR3 has 15 amino acids.

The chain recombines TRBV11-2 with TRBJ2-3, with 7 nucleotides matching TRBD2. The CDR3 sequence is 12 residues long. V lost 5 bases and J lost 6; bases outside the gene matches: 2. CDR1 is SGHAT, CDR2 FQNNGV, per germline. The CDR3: CASSRLADTQYF. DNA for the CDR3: TGTGCCAGCAGCCGACTAGCCGATACGCAGTATTTT.

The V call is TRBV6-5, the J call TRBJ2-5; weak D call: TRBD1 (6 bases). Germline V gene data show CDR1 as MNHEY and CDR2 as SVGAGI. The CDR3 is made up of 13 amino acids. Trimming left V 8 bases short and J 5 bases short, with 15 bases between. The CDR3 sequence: CASSGVISETQYF. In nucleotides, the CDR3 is TGTGCCAGCTCAGGGGTTATTTCCGAGACCCAGTACTTC.

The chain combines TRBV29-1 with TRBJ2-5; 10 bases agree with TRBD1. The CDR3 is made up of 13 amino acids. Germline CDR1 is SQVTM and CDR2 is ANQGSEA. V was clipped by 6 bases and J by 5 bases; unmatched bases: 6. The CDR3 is CSVRQGAAETQYF. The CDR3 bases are TGCAGCGTAAGACAGGGGGCGGCGGAGACCCAGTACTTC.

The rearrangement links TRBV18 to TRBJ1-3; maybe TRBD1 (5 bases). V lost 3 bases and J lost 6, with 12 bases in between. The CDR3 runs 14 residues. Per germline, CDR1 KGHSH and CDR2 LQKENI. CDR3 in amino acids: CASSPTGDLNTIYF. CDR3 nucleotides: TGTGCCAGCTCACCGACGGGGGATTTAAACACCATATATTTT.

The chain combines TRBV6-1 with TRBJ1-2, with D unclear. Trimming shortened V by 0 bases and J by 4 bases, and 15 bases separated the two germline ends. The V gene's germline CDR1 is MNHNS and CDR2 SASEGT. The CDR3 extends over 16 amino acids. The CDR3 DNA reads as TGTGCCAGCAGTGAAGCTGCAGTCAATACCGGCTATGGCTACACCTTC. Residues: CASSEAAVNTGYGYTF.

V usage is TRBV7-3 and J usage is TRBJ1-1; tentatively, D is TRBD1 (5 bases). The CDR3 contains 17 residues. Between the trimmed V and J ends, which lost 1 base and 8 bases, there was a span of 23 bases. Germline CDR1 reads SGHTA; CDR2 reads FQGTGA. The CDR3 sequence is CASSLKYPIWAEGEAFF. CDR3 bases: TGTGCCAGCAGCTTAAAATATCCGATTTGGGCGGAGGGGGAAGCTTTCTTT.

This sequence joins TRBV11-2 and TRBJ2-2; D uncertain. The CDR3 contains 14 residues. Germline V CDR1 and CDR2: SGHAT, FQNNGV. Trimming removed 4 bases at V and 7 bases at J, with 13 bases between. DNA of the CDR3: TGTGCCAGCAGCTCCCCCTACGGATACGGGGAGCTGTTTTTT. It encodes CASSSPYGYGELFF.

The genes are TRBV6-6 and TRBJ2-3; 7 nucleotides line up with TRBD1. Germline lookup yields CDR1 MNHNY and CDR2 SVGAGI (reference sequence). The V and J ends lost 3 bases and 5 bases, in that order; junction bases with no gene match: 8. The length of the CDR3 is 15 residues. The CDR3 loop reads CASSYSDRVKDTQYF. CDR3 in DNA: TGTGCCAGCAGTTATTCAGACAGGGTCAAAGATACGCAGTATTTT.

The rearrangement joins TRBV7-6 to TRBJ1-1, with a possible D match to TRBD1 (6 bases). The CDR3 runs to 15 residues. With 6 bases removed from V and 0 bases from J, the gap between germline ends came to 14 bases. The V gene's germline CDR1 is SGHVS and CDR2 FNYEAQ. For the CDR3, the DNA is TGTGCCAGCAGTCCCGAGGGGGGCATGAACACTGAAGCTTTCTTT. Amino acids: CASSPEGGMNTEAFF.

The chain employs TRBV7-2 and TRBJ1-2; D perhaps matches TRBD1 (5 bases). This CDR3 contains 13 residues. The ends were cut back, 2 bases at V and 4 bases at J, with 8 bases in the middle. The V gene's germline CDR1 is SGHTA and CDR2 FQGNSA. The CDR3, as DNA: TGTGCCAGCAGCTTATCAGGGTTCTATGGCTACACCTTC. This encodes CASSLSGFYGYTF.

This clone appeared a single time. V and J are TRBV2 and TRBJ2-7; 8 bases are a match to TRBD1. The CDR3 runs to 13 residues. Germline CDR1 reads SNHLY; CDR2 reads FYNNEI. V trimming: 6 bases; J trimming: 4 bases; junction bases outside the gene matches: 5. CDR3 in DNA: TGTGCCAGCAGACCGGGACAGGCATACGAGCAGTACTTC. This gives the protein CASRPGQAYEQYF.

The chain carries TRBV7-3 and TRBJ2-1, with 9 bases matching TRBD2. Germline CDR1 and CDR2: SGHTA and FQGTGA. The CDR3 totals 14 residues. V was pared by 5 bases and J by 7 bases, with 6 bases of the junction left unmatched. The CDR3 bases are TGTGCCAGCAGCCCAAGCGGGGGGAGGAATGAGCAGTTCTTC. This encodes CASSPSGGRNEQFF.